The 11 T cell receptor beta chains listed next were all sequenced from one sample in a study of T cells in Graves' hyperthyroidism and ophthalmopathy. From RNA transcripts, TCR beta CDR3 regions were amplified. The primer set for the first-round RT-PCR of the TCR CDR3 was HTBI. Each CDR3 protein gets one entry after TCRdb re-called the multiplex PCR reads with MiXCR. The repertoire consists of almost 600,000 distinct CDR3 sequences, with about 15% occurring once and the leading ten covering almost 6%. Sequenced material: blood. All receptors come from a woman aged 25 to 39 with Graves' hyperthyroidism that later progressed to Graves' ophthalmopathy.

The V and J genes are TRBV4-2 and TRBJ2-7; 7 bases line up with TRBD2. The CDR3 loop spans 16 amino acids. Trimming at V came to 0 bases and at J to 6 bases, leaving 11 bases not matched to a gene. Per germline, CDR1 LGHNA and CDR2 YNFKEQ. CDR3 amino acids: CASSQDRGAGPSEQYF. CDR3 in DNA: TGTGCCAGCAGCCAAGATCGAGGAGCGGGGCCCTCCGAGCAGTACTTC.

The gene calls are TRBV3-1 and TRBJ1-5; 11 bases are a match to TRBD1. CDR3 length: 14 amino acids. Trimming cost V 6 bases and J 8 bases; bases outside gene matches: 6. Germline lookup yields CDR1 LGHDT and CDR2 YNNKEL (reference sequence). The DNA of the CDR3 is TGTGCCAGCAGTCCGGGACAGGGGGGTGAGCCCCAGCATTTT. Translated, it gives CASSPGQGGEPQHF.

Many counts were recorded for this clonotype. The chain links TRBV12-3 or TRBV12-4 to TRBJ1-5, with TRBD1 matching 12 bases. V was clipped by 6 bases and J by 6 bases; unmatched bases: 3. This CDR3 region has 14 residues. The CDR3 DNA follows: TGTGCCAGCAGGGGGACAGGGGGCACTCAGCCCCAGCATTTT. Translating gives CASRGTGGTQPQHF.

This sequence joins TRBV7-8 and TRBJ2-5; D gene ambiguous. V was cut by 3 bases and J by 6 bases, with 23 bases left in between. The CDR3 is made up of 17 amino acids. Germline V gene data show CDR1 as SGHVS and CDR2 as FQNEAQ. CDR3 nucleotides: TGTGCCAGCAGCTTCGGTGTTGGATTGCTCCGCGGAAAGACCCAGTACTTC. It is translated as CASSFGVGLLRGKTQYF.

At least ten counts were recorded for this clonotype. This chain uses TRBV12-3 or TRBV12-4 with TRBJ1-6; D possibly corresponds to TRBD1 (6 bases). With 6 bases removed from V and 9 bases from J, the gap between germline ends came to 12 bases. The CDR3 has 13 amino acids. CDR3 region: CASRDRTVSPLHF. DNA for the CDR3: TGTGCCAGCAGAGACAGGACGGTTTCACCCCTCCACTTT.

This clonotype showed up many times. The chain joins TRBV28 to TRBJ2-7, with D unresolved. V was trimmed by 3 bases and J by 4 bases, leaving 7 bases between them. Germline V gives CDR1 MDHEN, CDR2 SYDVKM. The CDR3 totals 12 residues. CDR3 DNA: TGTGCCAGCAGTTTGATGAGATACGAGCAGTACTTC. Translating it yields CASSLMRYEQYF. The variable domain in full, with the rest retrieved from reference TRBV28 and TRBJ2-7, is DVKVTQSSRYLVKRTGEKVFLECVQDMDHENMFWYRQDPGLGLRLIYFSYDVKMKEKGDIPEGYSVSREKKERFSLILESASTNQTSMYLCASSLMRYEQYFGPGTRLTVT.

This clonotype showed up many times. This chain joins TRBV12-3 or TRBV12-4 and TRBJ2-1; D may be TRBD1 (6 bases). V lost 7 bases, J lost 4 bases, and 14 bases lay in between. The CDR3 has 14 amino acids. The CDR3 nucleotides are TGTGCCAGCACCGGACAGTCGATGTACAATGAGCAGTTCTTC. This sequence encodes CASTGQSMYNEQFF.

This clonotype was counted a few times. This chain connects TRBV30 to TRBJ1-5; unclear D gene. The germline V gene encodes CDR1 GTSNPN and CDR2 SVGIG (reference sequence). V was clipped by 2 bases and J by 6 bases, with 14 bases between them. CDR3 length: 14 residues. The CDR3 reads CAWSQTAAGQPQHF. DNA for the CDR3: TGTGCCTGGAGTCAGACCGCGGCAGGTCAGCCCCAGCATTTT. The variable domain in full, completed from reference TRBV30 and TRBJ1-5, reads SQTIHQWPATLVQPVGSPLSLECTVEGTSNPNLYWYRQAAGRGLQLLFYSVGIGQISSEVPQNLSASRPQDRQFILSSKKLLLSDSGFYLCAWSQTAAGQPQHFGDGTRLSIL.

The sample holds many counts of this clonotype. CDR3 region: CASSEPGTGIGELFF. CDR3 in DNA: TGTGCCAGCAGTGAACCCGGGACAGGGATCGGGGAGCTGTTTTTT. The V call is TRBV27, the J call TRBJ2-2, with 9 bases identical to TRBD1. This CDR3 has 15 amino acids. V was clipped by 5 bases and J by 7 bases; unmatched bases: 8. The germline CDR1 and CDR2 sequences are MNHEY and SMNVEV (reference sequence).

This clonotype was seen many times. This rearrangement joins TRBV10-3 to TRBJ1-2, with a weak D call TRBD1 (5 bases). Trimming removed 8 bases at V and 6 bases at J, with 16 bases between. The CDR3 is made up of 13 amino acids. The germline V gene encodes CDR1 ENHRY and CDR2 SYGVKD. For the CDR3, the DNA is TGTGCCATCCTCAGGTCGGGGGAGGATGGCTACACCTTC. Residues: CAILRSGEDGYTF.

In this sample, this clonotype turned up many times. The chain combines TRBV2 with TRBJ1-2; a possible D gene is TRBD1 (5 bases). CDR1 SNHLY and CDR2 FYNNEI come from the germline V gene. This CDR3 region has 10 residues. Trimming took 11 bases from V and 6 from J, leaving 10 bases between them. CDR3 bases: TGTGCCGAGGGGTGGGATGGCTACACCTTC. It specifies CAEGWDGYTF.